This T cell receptor (beta chain) was obtained from a study of immune heterogeneity within non-small cell lung tumors. Trimming cost V 0 bases and J 1 base, with 16 bases left between them. Germline V gives CDR1 LNHNV, CDR2 YYDKDF (reference sequence). The CDR3 sequence is 17 residues long. With 600 ng used per sample, the template was genomic DNA from bulk tumor. Spaced far apart, several biopsies were taken from each primary tumor during surgery. The patients were newly diagnosed with non-small cell lung cancer, had not been treated, and had curative surgery. Only a few counts were recorded for this clonotype. TCR beta CDR3 regions came from multiplex PCR with 32 forward V and 13 reverse J primers. TCRdb processed the multiplex PCR reads anew with MiXCR; each CDR3 protein has one entry. The top ten clones hold under 14% of a sample with about 2,800 distinct CDR3 sequences, just under 55% of them seen once.

This clonotype was obtained from a man between 60 and 75 years old with non-small cell lung cancer. The sample consisted of lung tumor tissue. V is TRBV15 and J is TRBJ2-7; weak D call: TRBD1 (6 bases). CDR3 nucleotide sequence: TGTGCCACCAGCAGAGAGGCGAAAAGGACAGCTTCCTACGAGCAGTACTTC. Translating it yields CATSREAKRTASYEQYF. Supplemented by reference TRBV15 and TRBJ2-7, the full variable domain reads DAMVIQNPRYQVTQFGKPVTLSCSQTLNHNVMYWYQQKSSQAPKLLFHYYDKDFNNEADTPDNFQSRRPNTSFCFLDIRSPGLGDTAMYLCATSREAKRTASYEQYFGPGTRLTVT.